These T cell receptor beta chains were read from a single sample in a study of T-cell reconstitution after alpha-beta-depleted transplantation in children. TCRdb called the PCR reads again in MiXCR, with one record for every CDR3 protein. The profile shows 190,000 or so distinct CDR3 sequences, approximately 6% of them singletons. The sample consisted of PBMCs, taken before TCRalphabeta/CD19-depleted stem cell transplant. The receptors come from a girl under two years old with combined immunodeficiency, due to receive a stem cell transplant. CDR3s include the opening cysteine and the closing phenylalanine or tryptophan. A D gene is named only where the DNA matches it firmly. Rows may omit the clone size; those that give it use once, few, many or a size class.

V gene,D gene,clone size,J gene,CDR3 DNA,CDR3 protein
TRBV7-2,TRBD2,many,TRBJ2-3,TGTGCCAGCAGCTTGCTACTAGCGGGCTTTGATACGCAGTATTTT,CASSLLLAGFDTQYF
TRBV7-2,TRBD1,-,TRBJ1-5,TGTGCCAGCAGCTTATTTAGGGGGCGCGATCAGCCCCAGCATTTT,CASSLFRGRDQPQHF
TRBV7-6,-,many,TRBJ2-3,TGTGCCAGCAGCTTAACAGGCACAGATACGCAGTATTTT,CASSLTGTDTQYF
TRBV20-1,-,many,TRBJ1-5,TGCAGTGCCGGAGTTCCGGGACTTAGCAATCAGCCCCAGCATTTT,CSAGVPGLSNQPQHF
TRBV7-3,-,many,TRBJ2-5,TGTGCCAGCAGGAGCCCCGGGACAGAGACCCAGTACTTC,CASRSPGTETQYF
TRBV20-1,TRBD1,many,TRBJ1-5,TGCAGTGCTAGAGAAGGGGCCGGGGGGACAGGGGCCAATCAGCCCCAGCATTTT,CSAREGAGGTGANQPQHF
TRBV5-6,TRBD1,-,TRBJ2-1,TGTGCCACTCAAACCGGGACAGGGGGCATAGGGAATGAGCAGTTCTTC,CATQTGTGGIGNEQFF
TRBV4-3,-,many,TRBJ2-3,TGCGCCAGCAGCCAAGATTGGCTCCAGGGTACAGATACGCAGTATTTT,CASSQDWLQGTDTQYF
TRBV13,-,many,TRBJ1-1,TGTGCCAGCAGCTTAAGGGGAAACACTGAAGCTTTCTTT,CASSLRGNTEAFF
TRBV6-2/TRBV6-3,-,many,TRBJ2-1,TGTGCCAGCAGTTACTCCCCTTTCCAGGCGGATGAGCAGTTCTTC,CASSYSPFQADEQFF
TRBV7-6,-,-,TRBJ2-1,TGTGCCAGCAGCTCGGACTTGAGCTCCTACAATGAGCAGTTCTTC,CASSSDLSSYNEQFF
TRBV24-1,TRBD1,many,TRBJ1-2,TGTGCCACCAGTGAACCGGGACAGGGAGCTGGCTACACCTTC,CATSEPGQGAGYTF
TRBV29-1,TRBD2,many,TRBJ2-7,TGCAGCGTTGTACAACTAGCGGGAGAATACGAGCAGTACTTC,CSVVQLAGEYEQYF
TRBV28,-,-,TRBJ2-7,TGTGCCAGCAGTTTTGGGGAGAAGGGTATCCCCTACGAGCAGTACTTC,CASSFGEKGIPYEQYF
TRBV14,TRBD2,few,TRBJ2-3,TGTGCCAGCAGCCATGGACTAGCGGGAGCCCGCACAGATACGCAGTATTTT,CASSHGLAGARTDTQYF
TRBV7-9,TRBD1,once,TRBJ2-4,TGTGCCAGCAGCACCGAAGGGGACAGTTACATTCAGTACTTC,CASSTEGDSYIQYF
TRBV6-2/TRBV6-3,TRBD1,many,TRBJ2-3,TGTGCCAGCAGTTACTCTGAATCGACAGGGGAGTGGGCAGATACGCAGTATTTT,CASSYSESTGEWADTQYF
TRBV2,-,many,TRBJ2-4,TGTGCCAGCAGTGTTTTATTCAACATTCAGTACTTC,CASSVLFNIQYF
TRBV29-1,TRBD1,-,TRBJ2-3,TGCAGCGTTGCAGACAGGGGAGGTGCAGATACGCAGTATTTT,CSVADRGGADTQYF
TRBV29-1,-,many,TRBJ2-7,TGCAGCGTTGGCCCCGGCTCCTACGAGCAGTACTTC,CSVGPGSYEQYF
TRBV28,-,many,TRBJ2-5,TGTGCCAGCAGTCCTGATGAGATGGAGACCCAGTACTTC,CASSPDEMETQYF
TRBV28,-,many,TRBJ1-4,TGTGCCAGCGTATTATCAGCCAACATACCTAATGAAAAACTGTTTTTT,CASVLSANIPNEKLFF
TRBV20-1,-,many,TRBJ2-5,TGCAGTGCTAGAGACAGCCAAGAGACCCAGTACTTC,CSARDSQETQYF
TRBV5-1,-,many,TRBJ2-3,TGCGCCAGCAGCTTGGGACAGCTTACTAGCACAGATACGCAGTATTTT,CASSLGQLTSTDTQYF
TRBV18,-,many,TRBJ2-1,TGTGCCAGCTCACCACCGGGACGGGATTTCGGCAATGAGCAGTTCTTC,CASSPPGRDFGNEQFF
TRBV29-1,-,many,TRBJ2-1,TGCAGCGTTGAAGATCCAACCTACAATGAGCAGTTCTTC,CSVEDPTYNEQFF
TRBV20-1,-,many,TRBJ1-3,TGCAGTGCTAGGTCGGGACGGATGGGAGACACCATATATTTT,CSARSGRMGDTIYF
TRBV28,-,many,TRBJ2-7,TGTGCCAGCAGTTTGTCGTACCTCAGCTCCTACGAGCAGTACTTC,CASSLSYLSSYEQYF
TRBV15,-,many,TRBJ2-1,TGTGCCACCAGCAGAAGGGATTTCTCCTACAATGAGCAGTTCTTC,CATSRRDFSYNEQFF
TRBV4-3,TRBD1,many,TRBJ2-7,TGCGCCAGCAGCGATCTGGGACAGGGTATCTACGAGCAGTACTTC,CASSDLGQGIYEQYF
TRBV25-1,-,many,TRBJ2-2,TGTGCCAGCAGCTCCCCGGATCTCTACACCGGGGAGCTGTTTTTT,CASSSPDLYTGELFF
TRBV20-1,TRBD1,many,TRBJ2-2,TGCAGTGCAAACCGGGACAGGGGGAGTATAGGCACCGGGGAGCTGTTTTTT,CSANRDRGSIGTGELFF
TRBV7-9,-,-,TRBJ1-2,TGTGCCAGCAGCTTAGGAATTTGGAGGATCGGGATTTATGGCTACACCTTC,CASSLGIWRIGIYGYTF
TRBV29-1,TRBD2,many,TRBJ2-1,TGCAGCGTGCACACCGGACTAGCGGTTAACAATGAGCAGTTCTTC,CSVHTGLAVNNEQFF
TRBV6-5,TRBD2,many,TRBJ2-1,TGTGCCAGCAGTTACACCGGGACTAGCGTCGACAATGAGCAGTTCTTC,CASSYTGTSVDNEQFF
TRBV4-1,-,few,TRBJ2-1,TGCGCCAGCAGCCAAGTCGGTAGCGGATCCTACAATGAGCAGTTCTTC,CASSQVGSGSYNEQFF
TRBV20-1,TRBD1,-,TRBJ2-1,TGCAGTGCTAGTGGATCCGGGACAGTCTACAATGAGCAGTTCTTC,CSASGSGTVYNEQFF
TRBV2,-,many,TRBJ2-7,TGTGCCAGCTCCCTGGGACCCTCTGTCTACGAGCAGTACTTC,CASSLGPSVYEQYF
TRBV2,TRBD1,many,TRBJ2-1,TGTGCCAGCAGTGAAGCGTCCCGTATCTTAGGACAGGGGGCCTACAATGAGCAGTTCTTC,CASSEASRILGQGAYNEQFF
TRBV27,-,many,TRBJ2-1,TGTGCCAGCTCCACGGGGCTGCCCTACAATGAGCAGTTCTTC,CASSTGLPYNEQFF
TRBV9,TRBD2,many,TRBJ2-2,TGTGCCAGCAGCTCCTGGGAGCGGGGGTACACCGGGGAGCTGTTTTTT,CASSSWERGYTGELFF
TRBV7-2,-,many,TRBJ2-4,TGTGCCAGCAGCCTAGGGTCCGGGCTTGCAAACATTCAGTACTTC,CASSLGSGLANIQYF
TRBV10-2,-,many,TRBJ2-1,TGCGCCAGCAGTACAGACAATGAGCAGTTCTTC,CASSTDNEQFF
TRBV2,-,many,TRBJ2-2,TGTGCCAGTCGGAGGGGGGCGACCGACACCGGGGAGCTGTTTTTT,CASRRGATDTGELFF
TRBV24-1,TRBD2,many,TRBJ2-3,TGTGCCACCAGTGATCCGAGCGGGGGGGCTTTCGATACGCAGTATTTT,CATSDPSGGAFDTQYF
TRBV20-1,-,many,TRBJ2-3,TGCAGTGCTGAGAGGGACGGACCCACAGATACGCAGTATTTT,CSAERDGPTDTQYF
TRBV7-6,-,-,TRBJ2-2,TGTGCCAGCGGAAGGGGGTCCGCGAACACCGGGGAGCTGTTTTTT,CASGRGSANTGELFF
TRBV15,-,many,TRBJ1-6,TGTGCCACCAGCGGTGACATCAATAATTCACCCCTCCACTTT,CATSGDINNSPLHF
TRBV7-3,-,many,TRBJ2-2,TGTGCCAGCAGCTTAACTCAGTTGTCTACCGGGGAGCTGTTTTTT,CASSLTQLSTGELFF
TRBV6-1,TRBD2,many,TRBJ2-1,TGTGCCAGCGGACTAGCGGGGGGGATTTACAATGAGCAGTTCTTC,CASGLAGGIYNEQFF
TRBV5-1,-,few,TRBJ2-3,TGCGCCAGCAGTATAGGGGGGATCACAGATACGCAGTATTTT,CASSIGGITDTQYF